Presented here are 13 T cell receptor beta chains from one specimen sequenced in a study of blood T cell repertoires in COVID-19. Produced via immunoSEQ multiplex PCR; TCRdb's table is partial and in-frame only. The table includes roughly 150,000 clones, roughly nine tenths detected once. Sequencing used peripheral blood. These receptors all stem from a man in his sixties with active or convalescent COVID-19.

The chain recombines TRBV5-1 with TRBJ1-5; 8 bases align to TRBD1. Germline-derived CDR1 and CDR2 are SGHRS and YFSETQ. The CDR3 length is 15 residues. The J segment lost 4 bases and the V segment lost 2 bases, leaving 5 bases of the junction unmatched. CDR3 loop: CASSFSGGHNQPQHF. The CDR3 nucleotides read TGCGCCAGCAGCTTCTCAGGGGGCCATAATCAGCCCCAGCATTTT.

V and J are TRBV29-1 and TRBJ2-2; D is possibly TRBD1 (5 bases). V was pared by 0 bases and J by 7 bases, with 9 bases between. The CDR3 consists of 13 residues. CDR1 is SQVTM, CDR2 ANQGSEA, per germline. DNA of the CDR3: TGCAGCGTTGAAGATCAGGGTTTCGGGGAGCTGTTTTTT. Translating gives CSVEDQGFGELFF.

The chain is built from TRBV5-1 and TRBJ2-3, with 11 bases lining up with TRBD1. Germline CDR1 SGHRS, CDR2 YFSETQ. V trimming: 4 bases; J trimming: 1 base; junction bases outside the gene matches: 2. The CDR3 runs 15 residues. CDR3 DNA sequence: TGCGCCAGCAGCGCGGGACAGGGGGGCACAGATACGCAGTATTTT. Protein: CASSAGQGGTDTQYF.

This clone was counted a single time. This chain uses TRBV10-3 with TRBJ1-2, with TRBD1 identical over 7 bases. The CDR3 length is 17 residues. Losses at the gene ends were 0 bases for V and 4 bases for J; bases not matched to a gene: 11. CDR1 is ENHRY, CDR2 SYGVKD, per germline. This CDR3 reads CAISESRAGGVFYGYTF. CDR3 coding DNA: TGTGCCATCAGTGAGTCGAGGGCAGGGGGAGTATTCTATGGCTACACCTTC.

The chain's CDR3 is CSASARGRTETQYF. Here the CDR3 DNA reads TGCAGTGCTAGTGCCAGGGGGAGGACAGAGACCCAGTACTTC. The chain has TRBV20-1 and TRBJ2-5, with D possibly matching TRBD1 (7 bases). This CDR3 has 14 residues. Germline CDR1 and CDR2: DFQATT and SNEGSKA (reference sequence). The V end was cut by 3 bases, the J end by 4 bases, with 15 bases between.

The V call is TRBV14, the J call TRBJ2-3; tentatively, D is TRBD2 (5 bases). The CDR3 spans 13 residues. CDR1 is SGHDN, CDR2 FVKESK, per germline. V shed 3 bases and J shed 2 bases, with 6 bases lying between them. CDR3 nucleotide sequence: TGTGCCAGCAGCCACGGGGACACAGATACGCAGTATTTT. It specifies CASSHGDTDTQYF. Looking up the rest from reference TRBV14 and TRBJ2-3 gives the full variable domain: EAGVTQFPSHSVIEKGQTVTLRCDPISGHDNLYWYRRVMGKEIKFLLHFVKESKQDESGMPNNRFLAERTGGTYSTLKVQPAELEDSGVYFCASSHGDTDTQYFGPGTRLTVL.

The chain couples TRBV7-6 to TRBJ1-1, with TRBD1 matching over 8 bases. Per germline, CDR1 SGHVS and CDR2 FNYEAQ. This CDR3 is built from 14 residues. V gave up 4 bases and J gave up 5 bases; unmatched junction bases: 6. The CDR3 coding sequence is TGTGCCAGCAGCTCCCGGACAGGGAGGACTGAAGCTTTCTTT. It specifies CASSSRTGRTEAFF.

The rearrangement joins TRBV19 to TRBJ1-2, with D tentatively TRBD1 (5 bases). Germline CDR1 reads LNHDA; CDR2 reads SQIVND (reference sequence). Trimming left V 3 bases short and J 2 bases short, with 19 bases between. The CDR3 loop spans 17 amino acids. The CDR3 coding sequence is TGTGCCAGTAGTATTTTTCCCTCGGGAGGGGTCAACTATGGCTACACCTTC. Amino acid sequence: CASSIFPSGGVNYGYTF.

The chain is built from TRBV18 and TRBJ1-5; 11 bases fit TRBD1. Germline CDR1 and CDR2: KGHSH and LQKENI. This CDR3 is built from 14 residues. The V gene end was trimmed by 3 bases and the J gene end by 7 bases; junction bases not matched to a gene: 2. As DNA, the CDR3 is TGTGCCAGCTCACCTGGGACAGGGGGACAGCCCCAGCATTTT. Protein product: CASSPGTGGQPQHF.

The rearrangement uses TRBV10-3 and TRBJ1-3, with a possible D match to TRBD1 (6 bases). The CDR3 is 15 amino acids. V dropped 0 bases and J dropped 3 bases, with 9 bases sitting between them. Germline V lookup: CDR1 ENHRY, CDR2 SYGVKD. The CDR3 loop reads CAISESSGVGNTIYF. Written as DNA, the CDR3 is TGTGCCATCAGTGAGTCTTCAGGGGTTGGAAACACCATATATTTT.

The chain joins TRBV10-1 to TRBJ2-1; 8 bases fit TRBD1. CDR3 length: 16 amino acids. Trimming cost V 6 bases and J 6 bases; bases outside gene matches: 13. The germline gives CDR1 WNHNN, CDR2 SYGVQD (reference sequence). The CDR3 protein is CASRMTGTGPANEQFF. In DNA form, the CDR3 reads TGCGCCAGCAGGATGACCGGGACAGGCCCGGCCAATGAGCAGTTCTTC.

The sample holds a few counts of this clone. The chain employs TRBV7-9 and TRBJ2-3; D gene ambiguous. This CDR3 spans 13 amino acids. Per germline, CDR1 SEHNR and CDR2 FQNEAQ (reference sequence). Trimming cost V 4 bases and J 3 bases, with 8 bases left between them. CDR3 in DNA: TGTGCCAGCAGCTGGAGTGGTACAGATACGCAGTATTTT. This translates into CASSWSGTDTQYF.

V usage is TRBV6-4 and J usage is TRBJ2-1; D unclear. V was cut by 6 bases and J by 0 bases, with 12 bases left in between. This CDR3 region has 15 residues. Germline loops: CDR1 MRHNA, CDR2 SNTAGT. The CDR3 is CASRTEPNSYNEQFF. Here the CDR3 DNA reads TGTGCCAGCAGAACTGAACCCAACTCCTACAATGAGCAGTTCTTC.